The 5 T cell receptor beta chains reported below all come from one sample, sequenced in a study of cytomegalovirus exposure and HLA in healthy donors. PCR amplification relied on 60 Vbeta primers (plus 13 Jbeta primers). Using immunoSEQ multiplex PCR, the repertoire was profiled, and TCRdb retains in-frame clones only, with some absent. The sample consists of 95,000 to 100,000 clones, approximately 85% of them appearing once. Sequenced input: PBMCs. The receptors were sampled from a man younger than 45 in good health and CMV-seronegative.

The chain couples TRBV9 to TRBJ2-7; 12 nucleotides align to TRBD2. The CDR3 runs 15 residues. Looked up from germline, CDR1 is SGDLS and CDR2 is YYNGEE. V lost 3 bases and J lost 1; bases outside the gene matches: 2. The CDR3: CASSAGTSGSYEQYF. Written as DNA, the CDR3 is TGTGCCAGCAGCGCCGGGACTAGCGGGTCCTACGAGCAGTACTTC.

The chain links TRBV4-1 to TRBJ2-7, with a weak D call TRBD2 (5 bases). The CDR3 spans 15 residues. The germline CDR1 and CDR2 sequences are MGHRA and YSYEKL. V dropped 6 bases and J dropped 2 bases, with 17 bases sitting between them. This chain's CDR3 is CASSPNPADTYEQYF. The CDR3, as DNA: TGCGCCAGCAGTCCGAACCCAGCGGATACCTACGAGCAGTACTTC.

The chain couples TRBV9 to TRBJ2-2, with D unclear. V lost 0 bases, J lost 3 bases, and 3 bases lay in between. CDR1 is SGDLS and CDR2 is YYNGEE in the germline V gene. CDR3 length: 13 amino acids. The CDR3 DNA reads as TGTGCCAGCAGCGTAGCTTACACCGGGGAGCTGTTTTTT. Translating gives CASSVAYTGELFF.

The V and J genes are TRBV30 and TRBJ2-2, with 7 bases matching TRBD2. The V and J ends lost 3 bases and 2 bases, in that order; junction bases with no gene match: 3. The CDR3 extends over 14 amino acids. Germline loops: CDR1 GTSNPN, CDR2 SVGIG (reference sequence). CDR3 region: CAWRWDYNTGELFF. Written as DNA, the CDR3 is TGTGCCTGGAGGTGGGACTATAACACCGGGGAGCTGTTTTTT.

The chain combines TRBV2 with TRBJ2-7, with a weak D call TRBD1 (5 bases). There are 13 residues in the CDR3. V was pared by 3 bases and J by 5 bases, with 11 bases between. The germline CDR1 and CDR2 sequences are SNHLY and FYNNEI. CDR3 residues: CASSDGQSHEQYF. CDR3 nucleotides: TGTGCCAGCAGTGATGGACAATCCCACGAGCAGTACTTC.